This paragraph reports one T cell receptor (beta chain). The antigen is not known. Incorporation of UMIs carrying a 6-nucleotide sample barcode was performed by template switching. TCRdb re-analyzed the 5' RACE reads; it lists each CDR3 protein once, without DNA. The repertoire table contains a few hundred thousand distinct CDR3 sequences. The data belong to a study of monozygotic twins with inflammatory bowel disease. Overall study results and limits: Lower TCRbeta diversity (inverse Simpson) was seen in IBD patients than in healthy co-twins.

This CDR3 is 13 amino acids long. Germline values: CDR1 MNHNY, CDR2 SVGAGI (reference sequence). This clonotype was obtained from a human donor with ulcerative colitis or Crohn's disease, or a healthy co-twin of an affected twin (not recorded which). Sequencing was performed on blood. The V and J genes are TRBV6-6 and TRBJ2-3; the D call from TCRdb, TRBD1, cannot be confirmed without DNA. CDR3 in amino acids: CASSRNRADTQYF.